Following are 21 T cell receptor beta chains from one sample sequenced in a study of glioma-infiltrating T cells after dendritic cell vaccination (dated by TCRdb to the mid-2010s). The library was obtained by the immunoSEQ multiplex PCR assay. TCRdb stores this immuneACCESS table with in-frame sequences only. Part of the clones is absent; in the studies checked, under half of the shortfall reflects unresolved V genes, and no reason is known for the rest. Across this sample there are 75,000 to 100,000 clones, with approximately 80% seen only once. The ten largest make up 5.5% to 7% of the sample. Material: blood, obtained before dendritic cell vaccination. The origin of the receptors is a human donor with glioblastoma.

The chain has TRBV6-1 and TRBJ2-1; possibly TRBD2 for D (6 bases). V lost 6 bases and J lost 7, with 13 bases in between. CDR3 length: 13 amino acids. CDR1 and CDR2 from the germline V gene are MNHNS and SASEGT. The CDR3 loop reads CASRPGVLNEQFF. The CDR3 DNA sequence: TGTGCCAGCAGACCGGGGGTCTTGAATGAGCAGTTCTTC.

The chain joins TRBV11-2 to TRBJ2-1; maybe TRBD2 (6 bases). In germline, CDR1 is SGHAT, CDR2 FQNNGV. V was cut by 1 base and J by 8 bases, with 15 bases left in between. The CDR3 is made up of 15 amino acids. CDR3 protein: CASSLVPRDWDEQFF. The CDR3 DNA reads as TGTGCCAGCAGCTTAGTCCCGCGGGACTGGGATGAGCAGTTCTTC.

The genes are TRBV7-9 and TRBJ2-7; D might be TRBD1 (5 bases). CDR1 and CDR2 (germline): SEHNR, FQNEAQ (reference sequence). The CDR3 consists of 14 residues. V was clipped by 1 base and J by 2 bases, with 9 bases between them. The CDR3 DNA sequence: TGTGCCAGCAGCTTAGATCAGGGAACCTACGAGCAGTACTTC. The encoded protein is CASSLDQGTYEQYF.

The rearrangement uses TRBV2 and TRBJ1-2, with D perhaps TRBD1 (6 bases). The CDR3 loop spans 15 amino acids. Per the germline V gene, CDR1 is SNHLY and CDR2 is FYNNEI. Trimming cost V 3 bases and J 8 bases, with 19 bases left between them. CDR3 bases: TGTGCCAGCAGTGATTTTCCAGGGGACCTTGGGGGCTACACCTTC. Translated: CASSDFPGDLGGYTF.

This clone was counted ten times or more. The CDR3 bases are TGCAGCGTTGAAGATGAGGCCTACGAGCAGTACTTC. Its protein is CSVEDEAYEQYF. The chain recombines TRBV29-1 with TRBJ2-7; D gene uncertain. The length of the CDR3 is 12 residues. V was trimmed by 0 bases and J by 2 bases, leaving 5 bases between them. The germline gives CDR1 SQVTM, CDR2 ANQGSEA.

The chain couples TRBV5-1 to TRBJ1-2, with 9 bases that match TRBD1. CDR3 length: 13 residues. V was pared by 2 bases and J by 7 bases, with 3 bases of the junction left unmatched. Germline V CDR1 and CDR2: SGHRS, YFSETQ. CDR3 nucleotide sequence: TGCGCCAGCAGCTTTGACAGGGGGGCTGGCTACACCTTC. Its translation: CASSFDRGAGYTF.

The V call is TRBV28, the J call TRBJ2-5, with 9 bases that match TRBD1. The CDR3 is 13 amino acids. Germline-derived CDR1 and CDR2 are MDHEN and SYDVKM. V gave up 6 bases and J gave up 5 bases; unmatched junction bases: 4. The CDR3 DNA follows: TGTGCCAGCAGGGGGACAGGGCGGGAGACCCAGTACTTC. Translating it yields CASRGTGRETQYF. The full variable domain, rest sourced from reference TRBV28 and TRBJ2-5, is DVKVTQSSRYLVKRTGEKVFLECVQDMDHENMFWYRQDPGLGLRLIYFSYDVKMKEKGDIPEGYSVSREKKERFSLILESASTNQTSMYLCASRGTGRETQYFGPGTRLLVL.

The CDR3 here is CASSLASTSGIREQYF. CDR3 DNA: TGCGCCAGCAGCTTGGCCTCGACTAGCGGGATTCGCGAGCAGTACTTC. This chain links TRBV5-1 with TRBJ2-7; 11 bases fit TRBD2. Germline V gives CDR1 SGHRS, CDR2 YFSETQ. There are 16 residues in the CDR3. V was clipped by 0 bases and J by 6 bases; unmatched bases: 8. The full variable domain, rest sourced from reference TRBV5-1 and TRBJ2-7, is KAGVTQTPRYLIKTRGQQVTLSCSPISGHRSVSWYQQTPGQGLQFLFEYFSETQRNKGNFPGRFSGRQFSNSRSEMNVSTLELGDSALYLCASSLASTSGIREQYFGPGTRLTVT.

The CDR3 region is CASNSRAGKETQYF. The CDR3 bases are TGTGCCAGTAACTCCCGGGCGGGAAAAGAGACCCAGTACTTC. This chain uses TRBV19 with TRBJ2-5; weak D call: TRBD2 (6 bases). CDR1 LNHDA and CDR2 SQIVND come from the germline V gene (reference sequence). The CDR3 loop spans 14 amino acids. V was clipped by 7 bases and J by 3 bases, with 15 bases between them.

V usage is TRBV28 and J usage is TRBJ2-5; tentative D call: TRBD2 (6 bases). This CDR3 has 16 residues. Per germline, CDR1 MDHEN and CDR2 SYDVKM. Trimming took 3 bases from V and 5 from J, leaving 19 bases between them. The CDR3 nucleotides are TGTGCCAGCAGTTTCTGGGCCCCGGATGCGGGGGAGACCCAGTACTTC. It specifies CASSFWAPDAGETQYF.

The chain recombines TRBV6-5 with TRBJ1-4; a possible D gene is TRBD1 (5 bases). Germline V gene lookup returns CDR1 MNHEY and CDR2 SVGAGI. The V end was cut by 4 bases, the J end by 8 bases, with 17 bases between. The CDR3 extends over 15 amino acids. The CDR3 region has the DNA TGTGCCAGCAGTTTGGGAACAGGTCGCCGGGAAAAACTGTTTTTT. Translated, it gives CASSLGTGRREKLFF.

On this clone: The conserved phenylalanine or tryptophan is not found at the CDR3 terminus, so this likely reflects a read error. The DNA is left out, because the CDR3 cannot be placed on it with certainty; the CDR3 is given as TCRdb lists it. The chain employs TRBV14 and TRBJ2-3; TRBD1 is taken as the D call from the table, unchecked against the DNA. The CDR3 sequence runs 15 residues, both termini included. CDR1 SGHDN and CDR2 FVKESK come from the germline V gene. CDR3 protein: CASSHPQGFRDIRAL.

The CDR3 protein is CASSMDSSGANVLTF. As DNA, the CDR3 is TGTGCCAGTAGTATGGACTCCTCTGGGGCCAACGTCCTGACTTTC. J is TRBJ2-6 and V is TRBV19; D is possibly TRBD2 (5 bases). This CDR3 has 15 residues. Germline V gene data show CDR1 as LNHDA and CDR2 as SQIVND (reference sequence). Trimming pared 3 bases from V and 0 bases from J, leaving 6 bases between.

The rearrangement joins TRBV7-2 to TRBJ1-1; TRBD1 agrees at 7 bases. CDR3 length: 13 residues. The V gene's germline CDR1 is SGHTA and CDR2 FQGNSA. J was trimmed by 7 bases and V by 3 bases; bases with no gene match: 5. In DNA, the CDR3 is TGTGCCAGCAGCTTTGCCCGGGACAGTGAAGCTTTCTTT. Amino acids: CASSFARDSEAFF.

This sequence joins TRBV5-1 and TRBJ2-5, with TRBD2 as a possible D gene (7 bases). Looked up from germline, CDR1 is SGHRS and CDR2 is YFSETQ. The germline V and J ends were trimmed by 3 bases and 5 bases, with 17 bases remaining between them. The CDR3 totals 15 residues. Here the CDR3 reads CASSWPEGGVETQYF. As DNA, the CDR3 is TGCGCCAGCAGCTGGCCCGAGGGGGGGGTGGAGACCCAGTACTTC.

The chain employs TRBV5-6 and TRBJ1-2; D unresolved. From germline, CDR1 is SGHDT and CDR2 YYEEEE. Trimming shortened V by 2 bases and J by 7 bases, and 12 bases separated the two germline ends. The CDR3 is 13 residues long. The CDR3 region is CASSFWRVRGYTF. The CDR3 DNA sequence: TGTGCCAGCAGCTTCTGGAGGGTGCGTGGCTACACCTTC.

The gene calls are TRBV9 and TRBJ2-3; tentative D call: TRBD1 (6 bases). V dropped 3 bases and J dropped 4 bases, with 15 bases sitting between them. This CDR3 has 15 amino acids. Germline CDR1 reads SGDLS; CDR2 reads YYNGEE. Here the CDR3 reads CASSGGGRGADTQYF. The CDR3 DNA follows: TGTGCCAGCAGCGGAGGGGGAAGGGGTGCAGATACGCAGTATTTT.

CDR3 protein: CASSQGQVAYEQYF. CDR3 coding DNA: TGCGCCAGCAGCCAGGGCCAGGTGGCCTACGAGCAGTACTTC. The V gene is TRBV4-1, the J gene TRBJ2-7; unclear D gene. The CDR3 runs 14 residues. V lost 3 bases to trimming and J lost 2 bases, with 11 bases between them. Germline values: CDR1 MGHRA, CDR2 YSYEKL.

The CDR3 loop is CASSLGHGEQYF. The CDR3 coding sequence is TGTGCCAGCAGTTTGGGGCACGGGGAGCAGTACTTC. The chain recombines TRBV28 with TRBJ2-7; D possibly corresponds to TRBD1 (5 bases). Trimming pared 3 bases from V and 7 bases from J, leaving 10 bases between. Germline lookup yields CDR1 MDHEN and CDR2 SYDVKM. CDR3 length: 12 residues.

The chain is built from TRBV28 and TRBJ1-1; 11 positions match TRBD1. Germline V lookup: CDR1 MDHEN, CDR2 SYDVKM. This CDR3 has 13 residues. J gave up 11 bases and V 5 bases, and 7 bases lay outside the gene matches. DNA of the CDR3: TGTGCCAGCAGTCAGGACAGGGGGCGCCGCGCTTTCTTT. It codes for CASSQDRGRRAFF. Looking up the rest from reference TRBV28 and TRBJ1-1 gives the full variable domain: DVKVTQSSRYLVKRTGEKVFLECVQDMDHENMFWYRQDPGLGLRLIYFSYDVKMKEKGDIPEGYSVSREKKERFSLILESASTNQTSMYLCASSQDRGRRAFFGQGTRLTVV.

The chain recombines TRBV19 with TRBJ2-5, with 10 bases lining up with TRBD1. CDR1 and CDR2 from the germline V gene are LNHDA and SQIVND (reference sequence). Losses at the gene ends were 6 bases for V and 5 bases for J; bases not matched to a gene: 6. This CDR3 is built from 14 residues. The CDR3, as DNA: TGTGCCAGTAGCCGGGACAGGGGTCGGGAGACCCAGTACTTC. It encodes CASSRDRGRETQYF.